Following are 16 T cell receptor beta chains from one sample sequenced in a study of T-cell reconstitution after alpha-beta-depleted transplantation in children. Researchers prepared the TCRbeta library using unique molecular identifiers, the study reports. TCRdb ran MiXCR on the PCR reads and lists one entry per CDR3 protein. The sample contains some 78,000 distinct CDR3 sequences, around 14% of which appear only once. This sample comprised PBMCs, mostly from graft donor cells, obtained 180 days after TCRalphabeta/CD19-depleted stem cell transplant. These receptors all stem from a male patient between 2 and 10 years old who had a stem cell transplant for acute lymphoblastic leukemia, so the T cells may come from the graft donor.

V gene TRBV29-1 combines with J gene TRBJ1-4; a weak D match, TRBD1 (6 bases). The CDR3 runs 19 residues. Germline V CDR1 and CDR2: SQVTM, ANQGSEA. V was pared by 4 bases and J by 0 bases, with 24 bases between. The CDR3 reads CSVALGRFWTEATNEKLFF. The CDR3 DNA reads as TGCAGCGTTGCGCTCGGTCGATTCTGGACAGAGGCAACTAATGAAAAACTGTTTTTT.

This clonotype was recorded a few times. The rearrangement links TRBV4-2 to TRBJ2-7; TRBD2 might be the D (6 bases). CDR3 length equals 16 residues. Germline V lookup: CDR1 LGHNA, CDR2 YNFKEQ. V lost 6 bases and J 1 base, leaving 19 bases between the germline ends. The CDR3 region is CASRPFGTRTSYEQYF. In DNA form, the CDR3 reads TGTGCCAGCAGGCCTTTCGGGACTCGGACTTCCTACGAGCAGTACTTC.

This rearrangement joins TRBV21-1 to TRBJ2-1; the table's D call TRBD2 went unverified against the DNA. TRBV21-1 is given as a pseudogene. This CDR3 comprises 17 residues. CDR3 loop: CASSISSGTISYNEQFF. DNA of the CDR3: TGTGCCAGCAGCATTTCTAGCGGAACCATCTCCTACAATGAGCAGTTCTTC.

The CDR3 region has the DNA TGTGCCAGCAGCTTACCCCTAGGCGGCACAGATACGCAGTATTTT. Its protein is CASSLPLGGTDTQYF. This chain links TRBV7-2 with TRBJ2-3, with D hard to call. The CDR3 totals 15 residues. The germline V and J ends were trimmed by 2 bases and 1 base, with 10 bases remaining between them. The germline gives CDR1 SGHTA, CDR2 FQGNSA. Filled out from reference TRBV7-2 and TRBJ2-3, the complete variable domain reads GAGVSQSPSNKVTEKGKDVELRCDPISGHTALYWYRQSLGQGLEFLIYFQGNSAPDKSGLPSDRFSAERTGGSVSTLTIQRTQQEDSAVYLCASSLPLGGTDTQYFGPGTRLTVL.

This clonotype occurred many times. The chain joins TRBV5-6 to TRBJ2-7; D is unclear. The CDR3 extends over 13 amino acids. Trimming removed 0 bases from V and 6 bases from J, with 10 bases in between. Germline loops: CDR1 SGHDT, CDR2 YYEEEE. The CDR3 DNA follows: TGTGCCAGCAGCTTGGGACCCACCGGCGAGCAGTACTTC. Translated, it gives CASSLGPTGEQYF. The variable domain in full, completed from reference TRBV5-6 and TRBJ2-7, reads DAGVTQSPTHLIKTRGQQVTLRCSPKSGHDTVSWYQQALGQGPQFIFQYYEEEERQRGNFPDRFSGHQFPNYSSELNVNALLLGDSALYLCASSLGPTGEQYFGPGTRLTVT.

The chain uses TRBV7-2 and TRBJ1-5, with D perhaps matching TRBD1 (6 bases). CDR1 is SGHTA, CDR2 FQGNSA, per germline. Trimming left V 2 bases short and J 2 bases short, with 10 bases between. CDR3 length: 15 residues. CDR3 coding DNA: TGTGCCAGCAGCTTACAGGGGTCCGGCAATCAGCCCCAGCATTTT. Its translation: CASSLQGSGNQPQHF. Full variable domain (outside the CDR3, taken from reference TRBV7-2 and TRBJ1-5): GAGVSQSPSNKVTEKGKDVELRCDPISGHTALYWYRQSLGQGLEFLIYFQGNSAPDKSGLPSDRFSAERTGGSVSTLTIQRTQQEDSAVYLCASSLQGSGNQPQHFGDGTRLSIL.

The chain has TRBV4-3 and TRBJ2-7; no definite D call. CDR1 and CDR2 (germline): LGHNA, YSLEER. The CDR3 has 14 residues. Between the trimmed V and J ends, which lost 0 bases and 0 bases, there was a span of 6 bases. In DNA form, the CDR3 reads TGCGCCAGCAGCCAAGAAGTGGCCTCCTACGAGCAGTACTTC. It is translated as CASSQEVASYEQYF.

The J gene is TRBJ1-6, the V gene TRBV5-1; 7 nucleotides match TRBD1. The J segment lost 10 bases and the V segment lost 1 base, leaving 5 bases of the junction unmatched. CDR1 is SGHRS, CDR2 YFSETQ, per germline. The CDR3 sequence is 14 residues long. CDR3 bases: TGCGCCAGCAGCTTGACAGGGGTCGACTCACCCCTCCACTTT. Protein product: CASSLTGVDSPLHF.

This clonotype has just a few counts. This chain uses TRBV28 with TRBJ1-5, with 8 nucleotides matching TRBD1. The CDR3 consists of 14 residues. Germline V CDR1 and CDR2: MDHEN, SYDVKM. Trimming cost V 10 bases and J 4 bases; bases outside gene matches: 9. The DNA of the CDR3 is TGTGCCACCCCTGGCAGGGACAGGAATCAGCCCCAGCATTTT. It codes for CATPGRDRNQPQHF.

The chain is built from TRBV10-3 and TRBJ1-2, with D possibly TRBD1 on 6 matching bases. Trimming removed 0 bases at V and 8 bases at J, with 16 bases between. The germline V gene encodes CDR1 ENHRY and CDR2 SYGVKD. This CDR3 has 15 residues. The CDR3 nucleotides are TGTGCCATCAGTGAGTCGAGTGGCAGGGGTACGGGCTACACCTTC. Its translation is CAISESSGRGTGYTF.

The chain couples TRBV6-6 to TRBJ1-2; possible D gene TRBD1, 5 bases. This CDR3 is 12 amino acids long. Germline CDR1 is MNHNY and CDR2 is SVGAGI (reference sequence). V lost 10 bases to trimming and J lost 4 bases, with 13 bases between them. CDR3 in DNA: TGTGCCACTGGGGGACGGGTCTATGGCTACACCTTC. Translating gives CATGGRVYGYTF.

The gene calls are TRBV9 and TRBJ2-6; weak D call: TRBD1 (6 bases). The germline V gene encodes CDR1 SGDLS and CDR2 YYNGEE. The CDR3 is made up of 15 amino acids. Trimming cost V 0 bases and J 4 bases, with 8 bases left between them. CDR3 coding DNA: TGTGCCAGCAGCGTAGCAGGGGTCGGGGCCAACGTCCTGACTTTC. Its protein product is CASSVAGVGANVLTF.

This clonotype has just a few counts. V is TRBV12-3 or TRBV12-4 and J is TRBJ2-7; D not certain. The CDR3 is made up of 13 amino acids. V lost 3 bases to trimming and J lost 2 bases, with 8 bases between them. The CDR3 loop is CASSLSPPYEQYF. CDR3 in DNA: TGTGCCAGCAGTTTGAGTCCACCCTACGAGCAGTACTTC.

The V gene is TRBV20-1, the J gene TRBJ2-3, with D possibly called TRBD1 or TRBD2 (5 bases each). The CDR3 extends over 13 amino acids. V dropped 6 bases and J dropped 13 bases, with 23 bases sitting between them. The V gene's germline CDR1 is DFQATT and CDR2 SNEGSKA (reference sequence). This CDR3 is CSAQIPSPGREYF. The CDR3 nucleotides read TGCAGTGCGCAAATTCCCTCACCGGGACGAGAGTATTTT.

This clonotype appeared a few times. V usage is TRBV5-1 and J usage is TRBJ2-3; no clear D gene. Germline CDR1 reads SGHRS; CDR2 reads YFSETQ. This CDR3 is built from 13 residues. V lost 3 bases to trimming and J lost 6 bases, with 11 bases between them. CDR3 sequence reads: CASSSRPTDTQYF. The DNA of the CDR3 is TGCGCCAGCAGCTCGCGGCCCACGGATACGCAGTATTTT.

This clonotype was found a few times. The chain links TRBV6-1 to TRBJ2-1, with D perhaps matching TRBD2 (6 bases). This CDR3 comprises 15 residues. The V end lost 5 bases, the J end lost 10 bases, and 21 bases lay between the germline ends. CDR1 MNHNS and CDR2 SASEGT come from the germline V gene. The CDR3 coding sequence is TGTGCCAGCAGTCCTGACCCCCGGGGAGGAGACGAGCAGTTCTTC. Encoded protein: CASSPDPRGGDEQFF.